This TCR beta chain derives from a study of spatial heterogeneity in lung cancer. This clonotype was seen ten or more times. Time point described: sample taken at primary tumor resection. The cohort: around 77 early-stage, untreated non-small cell lung cancer patients. Unsorted whole RNA samples from tumor, nontumor lung or frozen PBMC were sequenced. The CDR3 consists of 14 residues. Trimming cost V 4 bases and J 10 bases; bases outside gene matches: 9. Germline V lookup: CDR1 LGHNA, CDR2 YSLEER. From the 5' RACE reads, TCRdb called clonotypes with MiXCR, one entry per CDR3 protein. Of about 38,000 distinct CDR3 sequences listed, 7.5% are singletons.

The source was PBMCs, collected at surgery. The sequence came from a male donor with early-stage non-small cell lung cancer. The chain joins TRBV4-3 to TRBJ2-1; 8 positions agree with TRBD2. In DNA, the CDR3 is TGCGCCAGCAGCCTGGGACTAGTTCAACAGGAGCAGTTCTTC. Its translation: CASSLGLVQQEQFF.